These T cell receptor beta chains were read from a single sample in a study of T cell changes during pregnancy in multiple sclerosis. Sequencing was performed with immunoSEQ multiplex PCR; in TCRdb, only in-frame clones are kept and a portion is missing. The sample lists roughly 57,000 clones, approximately 90% seen once, with 0.64% in the top ten. The input for sequencing was CD4+ T cells from peripheral blood mononuclear cells, taken after pregnancy. These receptors were taken from a female donor with multiple sclerosis, enrolled in a pregnancy study. Each CDR3 is given with its conserved first and last residue. D genes are given only for firm matches. Some rows have no size entry. The others give once, few or many, or a class for an expanded clone.

>TRBJ2-2|TRBV12-5|.|.
TGTGCTAGTGGCCCGTCACAGCAACCGGGGACCGGGGAGCTGTTTTTT
CASGPSQQPGTGELFF
>TRBJ1-1|TRBV7-8|.|.
TGTGCCAGCAGCTTACGTCGGGTCACTGAAGCTTTCTTT
CASSLRRVTEAFF
>TRBJ2-3|TRBV5-1|.|TRBD2
TGCGCCAGCAGCTTCCTAGCGGGGGGGCCAGATACGCAGTATTTT
CASSFLAGGPDTQYF
>TRBJ2-2|TRBV4-2|.|TRBD2
TGTGCCAGCAGCCGGCCGACTAGCGGGGCCGGGGAGCTGTTTTTT
CASSRPTSGAGELFF
>TRBJ1-5|TRBV7-2|.|.
TGTGCCAGCAGCACTTTTGTAACGGGGGGGAATCAGCCCCAGCATTTT
CASSTFVTGGNQPQHF
>TRBJ1-4|TRBV4-3|.|TRBD1
TGCGCCAGCAGCCTAGGACAGGGTAACGAAAAACTGTTTTTT
CASSLGQGNEKLFF
>TRBJ1-1|TRBV7-3|.|.
TGTGCCAGCAGCTTAACGGCAGAGGTTGTGAACACTGAAGCTTTCTTT
CASSLTAEVVNTEAFF
>TRBJ1-2|TRBV6-5|.|TRBD1
TGTGCCAGCAGGAGGACAGGGGGTGGGTATGGCTACACCTTC
CASRRTGGGYGYTF
>TRBJ2-3|TRBV10-3|.|TRBD1
TGTGCCATTTCGGACAGGGGGAGCACAGATACGCAGTATTTT
CAISDRGSTDTQYF
>TRBJ2-5|TRBV7-2|.|TRBD1
TGTGCCAGCAGCTCGGACAGGGGTGGAGAGACCCAGTACTTC
CASSSDRGGETQYF
>TRBJ2-7|TRBV9|.|TRBD1
TGTGCCAGCAGCCCCCGGGCAGGGGGCATACACGAGCAGTACTTC
CASSPRAGGIHEQYF
>TRBJ2-7|TRBV11-3|.|TRBD2
TGTGCCAGCAGCTTAGAAGGGCGGCTAGCGGGGTCCTACGAGCAGTACTTC
CASSLEGRLAGSYEQYF
>TRBJ1-1|TRBV5-6|.|.
TGTGCCAGCAGCTTACCACAGGGCGAAGCTTTCTTT
CASSLPQGEAFF
>TRBJ2-7|TRBV5-4|.|TRBD1
TGTGCCAGCACGTATTCCGGGACAGGGCGGTACGAGCAGTACTTC
CASTYSGTGRYEQYF
>TRBJ1-6|TRBV5-4|.|.
TGTGCCAGCAGCCTCCGACAGGTCTATAATTCACCCCTCCACTTT
CASSLRQVYNSPLHF
>TRBJ2-5|TRBV27|once|.
TGTGCCAGCAGTCAGAACCAAGAGACCCAGTACTTC
CASSQNQETQYF
>TRBJ1-1|TRBV11-2|.|.
TGTGCCAGCAGCCCAAGGGGGGGAGGGGTCGATGAAGCTTTCTTT
CASSPRGGGVDEAFF